The 9 T cell receptor beta chains reported below all come from one sample, sequenced in a study of blood T cells in healthy people across ages. The use of a sample-barcoded 5' primer and a J-beta primer mix characterized a second PCR of roughly 7 to 11 cycles. TCRdb re-derived calls from the 5' RACE reads in MiXCR, one entry per CDR3 protein. The sample includes around 1,900,000 distinct CDR3 sequences, approximately 40% of them seen just once. The sequencing input was blood. These receptors were collected from a human donor in good health.

This chain links TRBV6-2 or TRBV6-3 with TRBJ1-2, with D hard to call. The germline V and J ends were trimmed by 5 bases and 3 bases, with 19 bases remaining between them. The length of the CDR3 is 16 residues. From germline, CDR1 is MNHEY and CDR2 SVGEGT. CDR3 residues: CASSAPSRGLDYGYTF. In DNA, the CDR3 is TGTGCCAGCAGTGCTCCCTCAAGAGGGCTCGACTATGGCTACACCTTC.

The chain couples TRBV20-1 to TRBJ2-7; 8 positions agree with TRBD1. The J segment lost 4 bases and the V segment lost 8 bases, leaving 10 bases of the junction unmatched. The CDR3 consists of 13 residues. Germline V gives CDR1 DFQATT, CDR2 SNEGSKA (reference sequence). CDR3 nucleotides: TGCAGTCTGTTAATGACAGGGGAATACGAGCAGTACTTC. Protein: CSLLMTGEYEQYF.

A few counts support this clonotype. As DNA, the CDR3 is TGCGCCAGCAGCGAGGACTCAGGCCCAGATACGCAGTATTTT. Its translation is CASSEDSGPDTQYF. V and J are TRBV5-1 and TRBJ2-3; D perhaps matches TRBD2 (5 bases). The V end lost 4 bases, the J end lost 4 bases, and 13 bases lay between the germline ends. The CDR3 is 14 residues long. Germline assignment: CDR1 SGHRS and CDR2 YFSETQ.

The chain joins TRBV4-2 to TRBJ2-1; 9 nucleotides agree with TRBD2. There are 15 residues in the CDR3. The germline gives CDR1 LGHNA, CDR2 YNFKEQ. V was clipped by 8 bases and J by 10 bases; unmatched bases: 15. The CDR3 sequence is CASGPAGGLFQEQFF. The CDR3 region has the DNA TGTGCCAGCGGACCAGCGGGGGGCTTATTTCAAGAGCAGTTCTTC.

This clonotype was seen more than once but under ten times. This sequence joins TRBV7-6 and TRBJ1-1; D gene ambiguous. The CDR3 has 11 residues. The germline CDR1 and CDR2 sequences are SGHVS and FNYEAQ. V lost 4 bases and J 7 bases, leaving 7 bases between the germline ends. The CDR3 DNA reads as TGTGCCAGCAGCTCGGACGGTGAAGCTTTCTTT. This encodes CASSSDGEAFF.

There are many counts of this clonotype. Germline and junction disagree at one end, which may indicate a read error. V is TRBV5-1 and J is TRBJ2-3, with TRBD2 matching over 13 bases. This CDR3 comprises 16 residues. Germline CDR1 is SGHRS and CDR2 is YFSETQ. DNA of the CDR3: TGTGCCAGCAGCTTGGGACTAGCGGGGAGCACAGATACGCAGTATTTT. Its protein is CASSLGLAGSTDTQYF.

V is TRBV6-2 or TRBV6-3 and J is TRBJ2-7; possibly TRBD1 for D (6 bases). CDR3 length equals 16 residues. The V end lost 5 bases, the J end lost 2 bases, and 19 bases lay between the germline ends. Germline values: CDR1 MNHEY, CDR2 SVGEGT. CDR3 nucleotide sequence: TGTGCCAGCAGTCCGTGGCTTCAGGACAGAACCTACGAGCAGTACTTC. As protein: CASSPWLQDRTYEQYF.

CDR3 nucleotide sequence: TGTGCCAGCAGCTTAGATACAGGCCCACCCTATGGCTACACCTTC. It codes for CASSLDTGPPYGYTF. This chain uses TRBV11-2 with TRBJ1-2; tentative D call: TRBD1 (5 bases). The CDR3 has 15 residues. From germline, CDR1 is SGHAT and CDR2 FQNNGV. The germline V and J ends were trimmed by 0 bases and 4 bases, with 12 bases remaining between them.

In this sample, this clonotype turned up a few times. An end of the junction differs from the germline gene, which may be a read error. The rearrangement joins TRBV18 to TRBJ2-5; D unclear. The end of the DNA aligns better with TRBJ2-7, so the J call may be wrong. Looked up from germline, CDR1 is KGHSH and CDR2 is LQKENI. The CDR3 has 14 amino acids. CDR3 nucleotide sequence: TGTGCCAGCCCACCACAGAGGACGGGCTACGAGCAGTACTTC. It codes for CASPPQRTGYEQYF.